These T cell receptor beta chains were read from a single sample in a study of vaccination effects on CD4 cells after COVID-19. No cognate antigen is known for these TCRs. Measured with immunoSEQ multiplex PCR; TCRdb has only the in-frame clones, and not every one. The table records tens of thousands of clones, 65% to 85% of them present only once. The sequencing here drew on CD4+ T cells from PBMCs cultured with HCoV-NL63 spike peptides, taken before COVID-19 vaccination. These receptors were taken from a human donor who received a COVID-19 vaccine. Each CDR3 is given with its conserved first and last residue. The order of the fields is clone size, D gene, V gene, J gene, CDR3 DNA, CDR3 protein. The D gene is left open where the match is weak. Size values are once, few and many counts, or a class for expanded clones, and some rows have none.

NA	NA	TRBV5-6	TRBJ1-1	TGTGCCAGCAGCTTCGGTTTGAACACTGAAGCTTTCTTT	CASSFGLNTEAFF
NA	NA	TRBV10-3	TRBJ2-3	TGTGCCATCAGGGCCAAGACATCTACAGATACGCAGTATTTT	CAIRAKTSTDTQYF
few	NA	TRBV27	TRBJ1-2	TGTGCCAGCAGTTCCACCCGGGGCAGCTATGGCTACACCTTC	CASSSTRGSYGYTF
NA	TRBD1	TRBV6-5	TRBJ1-4	TGTGCCAGCAGTCGCAGGGGGGCGGTTGAAAAACTGTTTTTT	CASSRRGAVEKLFF
NA	TRBD2	TRBV27	TRBJ2-5	TGTGCCAGCAGTCCGTTGGGACTAGCGGGGAACCAAGAGACCCAGTACTTC	CASSPLGLAGNQETQYF
NA	TRBD1	TRBV7-3	TRBJ2-1	TGTGCCAGCAGAGGACAGGGCAACAATGAGCAGTTCTTC	CASRGQGNNEQFF
NA	TRBD2	TRBV6-6	TRBJ2-2	TGTGCCAGCAGCCTGACTAGCGGGGGGGCCGGGGAGCTGTTTTTT	CASSLTSGGAGELFF
NA	TRBD2	TRBV5-1	TRBJ2-3	TGCGCCAGCAGCCCGACTAGCGGGGCCCTCACAGATACGCAGTATTTT	CASSPTSGALTDTQYF
NA	NA	TRBV27	TRBJ1-4	TGTGCCAGCATCCTTGATGAAAAACTGTTTTTT	CASILDEKLFF
NA	TRBD1	TRBV6-5	TRBJ1-5	TGTGCCAGCAAACCGACAGGGCGAGACAATCAGCCCCAGCATTTT	CASKPTGRDNQPQHF
NA	NA	TRBV6-5	TRBJ1-2	TGTGCCAGCAGGCCGGGACCCTACCAAGGCTACACCTTC	CASRPGPYQGYTF
NA	NA	TRBV6-2/TRBV6-3	TRBJ1-1	TGTGCCAGCAGTTACGGAATAGCCGACAGGAACACTGAAGCTTTCTTT	CASSYGIADRNTEAFF
once	NA	TRBV3-1/TRBV3-2	TRBJ1-1	TGTGCCAGCAGCCTACGGACGTCGAACACTGAAGCTTTCTTT	CASSLRTSNTEAFF
NA	TRBD1	TRBV5-1	TRBJ2-1	TGCGCCAGCAGCTTTATACAAGGACAGGGTGTAGGCAATGAGCAGTTCTTC	CASSFIQGQGVGNEQFF
NA	TRBD1	TRBV6-5	TRBJ2-1	TGTGCCAGCAGTTCAGGGGGATCCCTCTCCTACAATGAGCAGTTCTTC	CASSSGGSLSYNEQFF
NA	NA	TRBV21-1	TRBJ1-5	TGTGCCAGCTCCCCAAAGGGCTTAGGCAATCAGCCCCAGCATTTT	CASSPKGLGNQPQHF
NA	TRBD1	TRBV27	TRBJ2-5	TGTGCCAGCAGTTTACTCCCGGGACAGGGCTCCCAAGAGACCCAGTACTTC	CASSLLPGQGSQETQYF
NA	NA	TRBV24-1	TRBJ2-5	TGTGCCACCAGCGCGTCGGCCCAAGAGACCCAGTACTTC	CATSASAQETQYF
NA	NA	TRBV7-9	TRBJ2-3	TGTGCCAGCACCCCGGGGTGGGGAACAGATACGCAGTATTTT	CASTPGWGTDTQYF
NA	NA	TRBV20-1	TRBJ2-5	TGCAGTGCTAGTCCGCGGAGGGGGTATCAAGAGACCCAGTACTTC	CSASPRRGYQETQYF
NA	NA	TRBV11-2	TRBJ2-5	TGTGCCAGCAGCTGGCGCAGAGGAGAGACCCAGTACTTC	CASSWRRGETQYF
once	NA	TRBV18	TRBJ1-5	TGTGCCAGCTCACCACAGGGGGGGGCCAATCAGCCCCAGCATTTT	CASSPQGGANQPQHF